This TCR beta chain appears in the sequencing data of a study of blood T cell repertoires in COVID-19. Germline CDR1 SGHNT, CDR2 YYREEE (reference sequence). V was pared by 3 bases and J by 0 bases, with 7 bases between. The CDR3 is 14 amino acids. TCRdb's table, derived via immunoSEQ multiplex PCR, lists solely in-frame clones and lacks some. The sample holds 90,000 to 120,000 clones, approximately 91% seen once. This TCR was sampled from a woman in her fifties or sixties with acute or convalescent COVID-19. The sample was peripheral blood. The V and J genes are TRBV5-4 and TRBJ1-3; unclear D gene. The CDR3 spells CASSSITSGNTIYF. For the CDR3, the DNA is TGTGCCAGCAGCTCTATAACCTCTGGAAACACCATATATTTT.